The rows below give T cell receptor beta chains drawn from one sample of a study of beta chain features in type 1 diabetes. Profiling relied on immunoSEQ multiplex PCR, and the TCRdb table lists in-frame clones only, not all of them. The sample consists of some 900,000 clones, 15% to 20% of them appearing once. The specimen was naive CD4+ T cells from blood. Receptor source: a woman aged 18 to 35 in good health. Each CDR3 is given with its conserved first and last residue. D genes are given only for firm matches. Where a row states a size, it is once, few, many or the class of an expanded clone; other rows omit it.

few	.	TRBJ2-1	TRBV20-1	CSARPMNEQFF	TGCAGTGCTAGACCGATGAATGAGCAGTTCTTC
few	.	TRBJ2-3	TRBV6-1	CASSDKQRGTDTQYF	TGTGCCAGCAGTGATAAACAACGGGGCACAGATACGCAGTATTTT
few	.	TRBJ1-3	TRBV4-2	CASSQYFPGNSGNTIYF	TGTGCCAGCAGCCAATATTTCCCGGGAAACTCTGGAAACACCATATATTTT
few	.	TRBJ2-5	TRBV11-2	CASRTQETQYF	TGTGCCAGCAGAACCCAAGAGACCCAGTACTTC
.	.	TRBJ2-5	TRBV5-6	CASRRESETQYF	TGTGCCAGCAGAAGGGAATCAGAGACCCAGTACTTC
.	.	TRBJ1-2	TRBV2	CASSEALYGYYGYTF	TGTGCCAGCAGTGAAGCGCTTTACGGCTACTATGGCTACACCTTC
few	.	TRBJ2-5	TRBV25-1	CASSEGAPYQETQYF	TGTGCCAGCAGTGAAGGGGCCCCTTACCAAGAGACCCAGTACTTC
few	.	TRBJ2-1	TRBV7-3	CASSSQGDEQFF	TGTGCCAGCAGTTCTCAGGGCGATGAGCAGTTCTTC
.	TRBD2	TRBJ2-7	TRBV11-2	CASSLSTGTSGTLNEQYF	TGTGCCAGCAGCTTGTCAACCGGGACTAGCGGGACTCTAAACGAGCAGTACTTC
.	.	TRBJ2-7	TRBV9	CASSVVGASYEQYF	TGTGCCAGCAGCGTAGTGGGTGCCTCCTACGAGCAGTACTTC
.	TRBD1	TRBJ2-3	TRBV9	CASSTSENRGTQYF	TGTGCCAGCAGCACCTCCGAAAACAGGGGTACGCAGTATTTT
.	.	TRBJ1-4	TRBV7-6	CASSPIFGEKLFF	TGTGCCAGCAGCCCGATATTTGGAGAAAAACTGTTTTTT
.	TRBD2	TRBJ2-5	TRBV6-1	CASSNLAGEGETQYF	TGTGCCAGCAGTAACCTAGCGGGAGAAGGAGAGACCCAGTACTTC
.	.	TRBJ2-7	TRBV5-1	CASSRGYGFYEQYF	TGCGCCAGCAGCCGCGGTTACGGTTTCTACGAGCAGTACTTC
few	.	TRBJ2-5	TRBV14	CASSQTWTVQETQYF	TGTGCCAGCAGCCAGACCTGGACAGTACAAGAGACCCAGTACTTC
.	.	TRBJ1-3	TRBV7-2	CASSLSGSYSGNTIYF	TGTGCCAGCAGCTTATCTGGCTCATACTCTGGAAACACCATATATTTT
few	.	TRBJ2-3	TRBV12-5	CASGFPAGSQGTQYF	TGTGCTAGTGGTTTCCCAGCGGGCTCACAAGGTACGCAGTATTTT
.	TRBD2	TRBJ2-1	TRBV7-9	CASSLDLREYNEQFF	TGTGCCAGCAGCTTAGATTTGCGGGAGTACAATGAGCAGTTCTTC
many	.	TRBJ2-7	TRBV14	CASSQGLGYEQYF	TGTGCCAGCAGCCAAGGGCTGGGCTACGAGCAGTACTTC
few	TRBD2	TRBJ2-1	TRBV29-1	CSVALGLAGMGSYNEQFF	TGCAGCGTTGCCCTGGGACTAGCGGGAATGGGCTCCTACAATGAGCAGTTCTTC
.	TRBD1	TRBJ2-7	TRBV5-4	CASSPLDRGSDEQYF	TGTGCCAGCAGCCCGTTAGACAGGGGCTCCGACGAGCAGTACTTC
.	TRBD2	TRBJ2-5	TRBV5-5	CASSPRSRTSGRGYRETQYF	TGTGCCAGCAGCCCCCGGTCCCGGACTAGCGGGAGGGGTTATCGAGAGACCCAGTACTTC
few	.	TRBJ2-3	TRBV29-1	CSVEDFWRGTDTQYF	TGCAGCGTTGAAGATTTCTGGCGGGGCACAGATACGCAGTATTTT
.	.	TRBJ2-1	TRBV5-4	CASSSRELTRVGPVANEQFF	TGTGCCAGCAGCTCGCGCGAATTAACCAGGGTTGGCCCCGTAGCCAATGAGCAGTTCTTC
few	TRBD1	TRBJ2-3	TRBV11-2	CASSRQGTDTQYF	TGTGCCAGCAGCCGACAGGGTACAGATACGCAGTATTTT
.	TRBD1	TRBJ2-3	TRBV5-1	CASSLDVGGADTQYF	TGCGCCAGCAGCTTGGATGTAGGGGGCGCAGATACGCAGTATTTT
few	TRBD2	TRBJ2-5	TRBV7-6	CASSLVPSGNRRPSETQYF	TGTGCCAGCAGCTTAGTCCCTAGCGGGAACCGGCGCCCGTCAGAGACCCAGTACTTC
few	.	TRBJ2-7	TRBV5-1	CASPTDELAYEQYF	TGCGCCAGTCCGACAGACGAACTAGCCTACGAGCAGTACTTC
few	.	TRBJ2-3	TRBV13	CASSSTLTDTQYF	TGTGCCAGCAGCTCCACCCTCACAGATACGCAGTATTTT
few	.	TRBJ2-7	TRBV7-2	CASSLQGEGKLYEQYF	TGTGCCAGCAGCTTACAGGGGGAGGGGAAGCTCTACGAGCAGTACTTC
few	TRBD1	TRBJ2-5	TRBV7-9	CASSKTGIETQYF	TGTGCCAGCAGCAAGACAGGGATAGAGACCCAGTACTTC
few	.	TRBJ1-2	TRBV6-5	CASSDTSYGYTF	TGTGCCAGCAGTGACACCTCCTATGGCTACACCTTC
.	TRBD1	TRBJ2-2	TRBV2	CASSGQGANTGELFF	TGTGCCAGCAGTGGACAGGGCGCGAACACCGGGGAGCTGTTTTTT
.	.	TRBJ1-2	TRBV5-1	CASSLNGDGYTF	TGCGCCAGCAGCTTAAATGGGGATGGCTACACCTTC
few	.	TRBJ2-1	TRBV4-1	CASSRASLSYNEQFF	TGCGCCAGCAGCCGGGCCAGTCTGTCCTACAATGAGCAGTTCTTC
few	TRBD2	TRBJ2-6	TRBV28	CASMVGGRAGANVLTF	TGTGCCAGCATGGTCGGCGGGAGGGCTGGGGCCAACGTCCTGACTTTC
few	.	TRBJ1-2	TRBV7-2	CASSLEWSRVNYGYTF	TGTGCCAGCAGCTTAGAGTGGAGCAGGGTGAACTATGGCTACACCTTC
.	.	TRBJ2-2	TRBV9	CASSVEPSTGELFF	TGTGCCAGCAGCGTAGAGCCGAGCACCGGGGAGCTGTTTTTT
.	TRBD2	TRBJ2-1	TRBV9	CASSVGTSGTDNEQFF	TGTGCCAGCAGCGTAGGGACTAGCGGGACCGACAATGAGCAGTTCTTC
few	TRBD1	TRBJ2-5	TRBV18	CASSPPRRQGVETQYF	TGTGCCAGCTCACCACCCCGTCGACAGGGGGTTGAGACCCAGTACTTC
few	.	TRBJ1-1	TRBV4-2	CASSQGTENTEAFF	TGTGCCAGCAGCCAAGGGACAGAGAACACTGAAGCTTTCTTT
.	.	TRBJ2-1	TRBV19	CASSSGWTDLEQFF	TGTGCCAGTAGTAGTGGATGGACAGATCTTGAGCAGTTCTTC
few	.	TRBJ2-1	TRBV7-3	CASSPGSGGEQFF	TGTGCCAGCAGTCCGGGATCCGGCGGTGAGCAGTTCTTC
.	.	TRBJ2-1	TRBV5-8	CASSLLAYSLSYNEQFF	TGTGCCAGCAGCTTGTTGGCGTACTCCCTTTCCTACAATGAGCAGTTCTTC
.	.	TRBJ1-4	TRBV2	CARTDAKGGEKLFF	TGTGCCAGAACTGACGCGAAGGGGGGTGAAAAACTGTTTTTT
few	.	TRBJ2-5	TRBV27	CASSSNKEETQYF	TGTGCCAGCAGTTCGAATAAGGAGGAGACCCAGTACTTC